The present entry profiles one T cell receptor (beta chain) with its context. As yet, its antigen is unknown. The data are from a study of T cell responses to AZD1222 COVID-19 vaccine. From germline, CDR1 is SGHKS and CDR2 YYEKEE (reference sequence). V lost 1 base and J 9 bases, leaving 11 bases between the germline ends. The CDR3 runs to 13 residues. Study conclusions and caveats: Of the AZD1222 recipients, only five to seven were seropositive at baseline. Donors in the cohort were predominantly white British and more often female, and clonal diversity was possibly underestimated.

Profiling relied on immunoSEQ multiplex PCR, and the TCRdb table lists in-frame clones only, not all of them. The data hold some 250,000 clones, with around 93% observed a single time. The source is an adult who received the AZD1222 COVID-19 vaccine. The rearrangement joins TRBV5-5 to TRBJ2-1; TRBD2 is a possible D gene (5 bases). This material consisted of peripheral blood, taken 28 days after the second AZD1222 dose. For the CDR3, the DNA is TGTGCCAGCAGCTTGACGGGAATACGTGAGCAGTTCTTC. Translated, it gives CASSLTGIREQFF.